The clone carrying this TCR beta chain was counted a few times. Method: immunoSEQ multiplex PCR; TCRdb's copy keeps in-frame clones and lacks some. This table has under 7,000 clones, roughly a quarter appearing once. This specimen comes from a study of sequential checkpoint blockade in melanoma. About the research overall: Patients were randomized 1:1 to nivolumab-then-ipilimumab or ipilimumab-then-nivolumab first-line. Maintenance nivolumab came after either treatment sequence. Matched biopsies came pretreatment and at week 13 for approximately 21 patients.

Indicated treatment: randomized to nivolumab then ipilimumab (arm A) or the reverse (arm B). The CDR3 consists of 14 residues. The clonotype was recovered from a human donor with melanoma. The specimen comprised tumor tissue (inferred from file names), sampled from a patient given nivolumab and ipilimumab in sequence. The chain links TRBV1 to TRBJ2-3; the table's D call of TRBD2 was not tested on the DNA. TRBV1 is classified as a pseudogene. The chain's CDR3 is CASSRDMVADTQYF. The CDR3 coding sequence is TGCGCCAGCAGCCGAGACATGGTTGCGGATACGCAGTATTTT.